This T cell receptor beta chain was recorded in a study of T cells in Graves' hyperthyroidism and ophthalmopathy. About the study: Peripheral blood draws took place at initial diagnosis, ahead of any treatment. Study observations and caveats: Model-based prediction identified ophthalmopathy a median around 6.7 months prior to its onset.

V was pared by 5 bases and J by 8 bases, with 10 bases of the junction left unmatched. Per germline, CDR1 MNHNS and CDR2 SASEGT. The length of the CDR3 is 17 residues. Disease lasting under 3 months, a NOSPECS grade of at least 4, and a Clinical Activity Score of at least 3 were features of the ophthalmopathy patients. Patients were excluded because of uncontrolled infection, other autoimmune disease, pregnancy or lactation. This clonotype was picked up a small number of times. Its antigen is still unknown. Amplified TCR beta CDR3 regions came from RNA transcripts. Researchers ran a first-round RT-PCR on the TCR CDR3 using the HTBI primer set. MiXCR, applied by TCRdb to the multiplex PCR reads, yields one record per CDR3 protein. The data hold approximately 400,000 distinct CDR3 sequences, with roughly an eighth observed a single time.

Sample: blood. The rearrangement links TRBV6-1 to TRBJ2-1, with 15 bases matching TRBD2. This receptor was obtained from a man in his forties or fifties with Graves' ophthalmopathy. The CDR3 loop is CASSREGLAGGWDEQFF. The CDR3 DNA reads TGTGCCAGCAGTCGCGAGGGACTAGCGGGAGGATGGGATGAGCAGTTCTTC.